Below are 25 T cell receptor beta chains sequenced from a single sample in a study of cytotoxic CD8 clonotypes in ibrutinib-treated CLL. Profiling relied on immunoSEQ multiplex PCR, and the TCRdb table lists in-frame clones only, not all of them. Of some 120,000 clones listed, 58% are singletons. This material consisted of PBMCs, taken after 24 months of ibrutinib treatment. Every receptor here comes from a human donor with chronic lymphocytic leukemia.

This clone has a handful of counts. The sample contains more than one DNA sequence encoding this CDR3. V gene TRBV25-1 combines with J gene TRBJ1-1, with a weak D call TRBD1 (6 bases). The CDR3 totals 13 residues. Trimming took 5 bases from V and 5 from J, leaving 12 bases between them. Germline V gene lookup returns CDR1 MGHDK and CDR2 SYGVNS. CDR3 coding DNA: TGTGCCAGCAGTTTGACAGGTCCGACTGAAGCTTTCTTT. Its protein product is CASSLTGPTEAFF.

The sample holds many counts of this clone. This CDR3 is CAWSVAESGGYTF. CDR3 DNA sequence: TGTGCCTGGAGTGTCGCAGAGTCGGGGGGCTACACCTTC. V is TRBV30 and J is TRBJ1-2, with D unresolved. V lost 0 bases and J lost 8, with 13 bases in between. This CDR3 is 13 amino acids long. The germline gives CDR1 GTSNPN, CDR2 SVGIG (reference sequence).

V gene TRBV5-1 combines with J gene TRBJ2-7; 8 bases line up with TRBD2. Trimming took 2 bases from V and 1 from J; bases not matched to a gene: 5. CDR1 and CDR2 (germline): SGHRS, YFSETQ. The CDR3 is 15 residues long. CDR3 sequence: CASSFSGAHSYEQYF. The CDR3 DNA reads TGCGCCAGCAGCTTTAGCGGGGCCCATTCCTACGAGCAGTACTTC.

The chain combines TRBV7-3 with TRBJ2-7; 7 nucleotides align to TRBD2. V gave up 2 bases and J gave up 1 base; unmatched junction bases: 5. Germline values: CDR1 SGHTA, CDR2 FQGTGA. The CDR3 is 15 residues long. CDR3 coding DNA: TGTGCCAGCAGCTTATTAGCGGGCTTGTCCTACGAGCAGTACTTC. It is translated as CASSLLAGLSYEQYF.

The chain joins TRBV4-2 to TRBJ2-1; no definite D call. Germline CDR1 is LGHNA and CDR2 is YNFKEQ. V was pared by 3 bases and J by 7 bases, with 19 bases between. This CDR3 has 16 amino acids. This CDR3 is CASSQASGEPWNEQFF. In DNA form, the CDR3 reads TGTGCCAGCAGCCAGGCCTCTGGCGAGCCGTGGAATGAGCAGTTCTTC.

The chain has TRBV7-9 and TRBJ1-1; D gene uncertain. This CDR3 has 13 amino acids. Trimming removed 1 base at V and 1 base at J, with 4 bases between. Germline V CDR1 and CDR2: SEHNR, FQNEAQ (reference sequence). This CDR3 reads CASSLGSNTEAFF. The CDR3 nucleotides read TGTGCCAGCAGCTTAGGGTCGAACACTGAAGCTTTCTTT.

The V and J genes are TRBV6-5 and TRBJ2-7; either TRBD1 or TRBD2 may supply D (5 bases each). The germline gives CDR1 MNHEY, CDR2 SVGAGI. The CDR3 is 11 residues long. V was shortened by 6 bases and J by 5 bases, with 8 bases between the two germline ends. The CDR3 region is CASSRGDEQYF. DNA of the CDR3: TGTGCCAGCAGCCGGGGCGACGAGCAGTACTTC.

The V and J genes are TRBV5-1 and TRBJ2-1; D gene unclear. The CDR3 totals 15 residues. Trimming left V 0 bases short and J 10 bases short, with 17 bases between. The germline V gene has CDR1 SGHRS and CDR2 YFSETQ. The CDR3 is CASSLVSPEVGEQFF. In DNA form, the CDR3 reads TGCGCCAGCAGCTTGGTTTCCCCCGAAGTGGGGGAGCAGTTCTTC.

The rearrangement links TRBV30 to TRBJ2-7; D possibly corresponds to TRBD2 (7 bases). The germline V gene encodes CDR1 GTSNPN and CDR2 SVGIG (reference sequence). The V gene lost 1 base and the J gene lost 3 bases, with 19 bases spanning the gap. The CDR3 sequence is 16 residues long. The chain's CDR3 is CAWSALGGAAIYEQYF. In DNA, the CDR3 is TGTGCCTGGAGTGCCCTGGGGGGGGCAGCGATCTACGAGCAGTACTTC.

The chain combines TRBV5-5 with TRBJ1-2; 10 bases are a match to TRBD1. The CDR3 is 15 amino acids. The germline CDR1 and CDR2 sequences are SGHKS and YYEKEE (reference sequence). V gave up 3 bases and J gave up 7 bases; unmatched junction bases: 9. DNA for the CDR3: TGTGCCAGCAGCTACCTTGGGACAGGGGAATCTGGCTACACCTTC. Translation gives CASSYLGTGESGYTF.

The V call is TRBV5-1, the J call TRBJ2-1; D possibly corresponds to TRBD1 (6 bases). V was trimmed by 6 bases and J by 8 bases, leaving 33 bases between them. The length of the CDR3 is 19 residues. CDR1 and CDR2 from the germline V gene are SGHRS and YFSETQ. The CDR3 sequence: CASTNPPTDSPLSLDEQFF. The DNA for the CDR3 is TGCGCCAGCACCAACCCCCCCACGGACAGCCCGCTTTCATTGGATGAGCAGTTCTTC. The whole variable domain, remainder taken from reference TRBV5-1 and TRBJ2-1, is KAGVTQTPRYLIKTRGQQVTLSCSPISGHRSVSWYQQTPGQGLQFLFEYFSETQRNKGNFPGRFSGRQFSNSRSEMNVSTLELGDSALYLCASTNPPTDSPLSLDEQFFGPGTRLTVL.

J is TRBJ1-2 and V is TRBV29-1, with D possibly being TRBD1 (6 bases). Trimming took off 7 bases at V and 0 bases at J, with 12 bases between the two ends. The germline V gene has CDR1 SQVTM and CDR2 ANQGSEA. CDR3 length: 13 residues. The CDR3 loop is CSAEGGPNYGYTF. DNA for the CDR3: TGCAGCGCGGAGGGGGGCCCTAACTATGGCTACACCTTC.

This chain uses TRBV6-5 with TRBJ2-7; 7 bases fit TRBD2. The CDR3 sequence is 15 residues long. From germline, CDR1 is MNHEY and CDR2 SVGAGI. The V segment lost 6 bases and the J segment 3 bases; nucleotides outside the gene matches: 11. Here the CDR3 DNA reads TGTGCCAGCAGCCGCCGGGGGGTGGGTGGCTACGAGCAGTACTTC. Protein: CASSRRGVGGYEQYF.

The DNA of the CDR3 is TGTGCCAGCAGTTTTTCGTCAGGGGGCCACTCTGGGGCCAACGTCCTGACTTTC. It yields the protein CASSFSSGGHSGANVLTF. The rearrangement uses TRBV28 and TRBJ2-6; TRBD1 matches 8 bases. The CDR3 is 18 amino acids. CDR1 is MDHEN and CDR2 is SYDVKM in the germline V gene. After removal of 3 bases from V and 0 bases from J, the junction contained 7 bases not matched to a gene.

This chain uses TRBV10-1 with TRBJ1-5; D possibly corresponds to TRBD1 (6 bases). The CDR3 contains 16 residues. Between the trimmed V and J ends, which lost 5 bases and 3 bases, there was a span of 17 bases. Germline CDR1 reads WNHNN; CDR2 reads SYGVQD (reference sequence). Here the CDR3 reads CASSSPGGGSNQPQHF. CDR3 DNA: TGCGCCAGCAGTTCTCCAGGAGGGGGGTCCAATCAGCCCCAGCATTTT.

This clone was counted only a few times. The rearrangement uses TRBV6-5 and TRBJ2-7, with D uncertain. CDR1 MNHEY and CDR2 SVGAGI come from the germline V gene. The CDR3 spans 12 residues. The V end lost 5 bases, the J end lost 9 bases, and 14 bases lay between the germline ends. CDR3 nucleotides: TGTGCCAGCAGTCGCCCCCGAGCTGTGCAGTACTTC. This gives the protein CASSRPRAVQYF.

CDR3 sequence reads: CASSGGSSYNEQFF. DNA for the CDR3: TGTGCCAGCAGCGGAGGGAGCTCCTACAATGAGCAGTTCTTC. This rearrangement joins TRBV6-1 to TRBJ2-1; tentatively, D is TRBD2 (6 bases). The germline V gene encodes CDR1 MNHNS and CDR2 SASEGT. CDR3 length: 14 residues. The V gene lost 6 bases and the J gene lost 0 bases, with 9 bases spanning the gap.

The chain carries TRBV5-6 and TRBJ2-1, with TRBD2 matching over 9 bases. Germline loops: CDR1 SGHDT, CDR2 YYEEEE. V dropped 4 bases and J dropped 2; count of bases not matched to a gene: 7. The CDR3 runs 16 residues. The CDR3 sequence: CASSPYERGAYNEQFF. For the CDR3, the DNA is TGTGCCAGCAGCCCCTACGAGCGGGGGGCCTACAATGAGCAGTTCTTC.

This clone was detected a few times. The chain is built from TRBV9 and TRBJ1-2; 7 nucleotides line up with TRBD1. The CDR3 runs 14 residues. V dropped 3 bases and J dropped 6; count of bases not matched to a gene: 8. The germline V gene encodes CDR1 SGDLS and CDR2 YYNGEE. The CDR3: CASSATGTDDGYTF. The CDR3 DNA reads TGTGCCAGCAGCGCAACCGGGACAGATGATGGCTACACCTTC.

In the case of this clone: The junction departs from germline at one end; a sequencing error may be responsible. The chain is built from TRBV7-7 and TRBJ2-3; 9 bases are shared with TRBD2. This CDR3 has 15 amino acids. The germline V gene encodes CDR1 SSHAT and CDR2 FNYEAQ (reference sequence). The CDR3 is CASSLSGGPTDTQYF. The DNA for the CDR3 is TGTGCTAGCAGCTTAAGCGGGGGGCCCACAGATACGCAGTATTTT.

The chain uses TRBV7-8 and TRBJ2-2; D is possibly TRBD2 (5 bases). Trimming shortened V by 0 bases and J by 6 bases, and 5 bases separated the two germline ends. The CDR3 runs 13 residues. The germline CDR1 and CDR2 sequences are SGHVS and FQNEAQ. In nucleotides, the CDR3 is TGTGCCAGCAGCTTAGCGGAGGCCGGGGAGCTGTTTTTT. Protein sequence: CASSLAEAGELFF.

The chain recombines TRBV2 with TRBJ2-2; D may be TRBD1 (6 bases). V dropped 4 bases and J dropped 4 bases, with 10 bases sitting between them. There are 14 residues in the CDR3. CDR1 is SNHLY and CDR2 is FYNNEI in the germline V gene. The CDR3 loop reads CASSVARGTGELFF. The DNA for the CDR3 is TGTGCCAGCAGTGTTGCCAGGGGCACCGGGGAGCTGTTTTTT.

CDR3 in DNA: TGTGCCAGCAGCCTAGGACTAGCGGGAACCTACGAGCAGTACTTC. It is translated as CASSLGLAGTYEQYF. V usage is TRBV9 and J usage is TRBJ2-7, with TRBD2 matching over 12 bases. CDR1 SGDLS and CDR2 YYNGEE come from the germline V gene. V shed 4 bases, J shed 2 bases, and the junction held 4 bases outside the gene matches. The CDR3 extends over 15 amino acids. Supplemented by reference TRBV9 and TRBJ2-7, the full variable domain reads DSGVTQTPKHLITATGQRVTLRCSPRSGDLSVYWYQQSLDQGLQFLIQYYNGEERAKGNILERFSAQQFPDLHSELNLSSLELGDSALYFCASSLGLAGTYEQYFGPGTRLTVT.

This clone was counted once. The chain joins TRBV6-1 to TRBJ1-3, with TRBD1 identical over 10 bases. Trimming at V came to 6 bases and at J to 2 bases, leaving 4 bases not matched to a gene. Germline loops: CDR1 MNHNS, CDR2 SASEGT. The CDR3 spans 15 residues. The CDR3 DNA reads TGTGCCAGCAGCCGACAGGGGGCTACTGGAAACACCATATATTTT. Translation: CASSRQGATGNTIYF.

There are a few counts of this clone. The chain carries TRBV18 and TRBJ1-3; perhaps TRBD1 as D (6 bases). The V gene lost 4 bases and the J gene lost 3 bases, with 13 bases spanning the gap. Germline V gene data show CDR1 as KGHSH and CDR2 as LQKENI. The CDR3 contains 15 residues. The CDR3 reads CASSLTTGLGNTIYF. The CDR3, as DNA: TGTGCCAGCTCACTCACGACAGGCCTTGGAAACACCATATATTTT.